Reported below is one TCR beta chain. Labeling with CFSE marked about 200,000 responder cells, which were plated with about 200,000 irradiated, violet-dye-labeled stimulator cells. Responder cells that were proliferating and CFSE-low, both CD3+CD4+ and CD3+CD8+, were sorted after the reaction. The CDR3 length is 14 residues. Trimming left V 3 bases short and J 4 bases short, with 12 bases between. Germline V lookup: CDR1 KGHSH, CDR2 LQKENI. These data are taken from a study of graft-versus-host responses after intestinal transplantation. On the study more broadly: Multivisceral, liver-intestinal, or isolated intestinal transplants were given to recipients.

The assay was immunoSEQ multiplex PCR, and TCRdb's table has in-frame clones only and misses some. Among about 14,000 clones listed, under 45% were seen once. Whole-study findings and limits: Recipient marrow held GvH clones, some first seen in ileum or blood.

Source: alloreactive CD8+ T cells from a mixed lymphocyte reaction culture, taken before intestinal transplant. The sample's subset: CFSE-low proliferating T cells sorted from roughly 6-day pre-transplant mixed lymphocyte reaction (GvH or HvG direction). The source of this sequence is a human patient who received an intestinal transplant. The chain employs TRBV18 and TRBJ1-2; possibly TRBD1 for D (6 bases). CDR3 DNA sequence: TGTGCCAGCTCACCTTGGGGGCGCGGCTATGGCTACACCTTC. It specifies CASSPWGRGYGYTF.